The 18 T cell receptor beta chains below all came from one sample that was sequenced in a study of shared clonotypes between healthy human individuals. Method: immunoSEQ multiplex PCR; TCRdb's copy keeps in-frame clones and lacks some. The sample holds more than 1.2 million clones; about 98.5% are singletons and the top ten take 0.36%. The source material was naive CD4+ T cells sorted from blood. The sample's subset: CD45RA+ positively selected. The receptors derive from a young man in good health.

This clone was observed a single time. The gene calls are TRBV9 and TRBJ2-4; D gene ambiguous. Germline-derived CDR1 and CDR2 are SGDLS and YYNGEE. The CDR3 consists of 15 residues. V was cut by 0 bases and J by 8 bases, with 15 bases left in between. CDR3 coding DNA: TGTGCCAGCAGCGTAGGGAGCCTAGTCCCGGACATTCAGTACTTC. Amino acid sequence: CASSVGSLVPDIQYF.

The V call is TRBV2, the J call TRBJ1-2, with unresolved D. V was cut by 6 bases and J by 0 bases, with 20 bases left in between. CDR3 length: 17 amino acids. From germline, CDR1 is SNHLY and CDR2 FYNNEI. As DNA, the CDR3 is TGTGCCAGCAGAGATGGACTGAGTTTATCTGCTAACTATGGCTACACCTTC. Encoded protein: CASRDGLSLSANYGYTF.

The V and J genes are TRBV11-3 and TRBJ2-5; 9 bases are shared with TRBD1. The CDR3 spans 16 residues. CDR1 and CDR2 (germline): SGHNT, YENEEA. The V segment lost 1 base and the J segment 5 bases; nucleotides outside the gene matches: 8. The CDR3 coding sequence is TGTGCCAGCAGCTTAGTCCTGGGACAGGGCATGGAGACCCAGTACTTC. This encodes CASSLVLGQGMETQYF.

This rearrangement joins TRBV6-5 to TRBJ2-5, with 8 bases lining up with TRBD1. The germline V gene has CDR1 MNHEY and CDR2 SVGAGI. The V segment lost 6 bases and the J segment 4 bases; nucleotides outside the gene matches: 4. The CDR3 contains 13 residues. The CDR3 spells CASRTGVSETQYF. In DNA, the CDR3 is TGTGCCAGCAGGACAGGGGTTTCAGAGACCCAGTACTTC.

About this clone: The same CDR3 can be traced to other DNA sequences in this sample. The J gene is TRBJ1-3, the V gene TRBV5-1; the D gene is possibly TRBD1 (5 bases). V was pared by 2 bases and J by 2 bases, with 8 bases between. This CDR3 is 14 amino acids long. Germline CDR1 reads SGHRS; CDR2 reads YFSETQ. For the CDR3, the DNA is TGCGCCAGCAGCTTAGGGACGGCTGGAAACACCATATATTTT. This translates into CASSLGTAGNTIYF. The full variable domain, completed using reference TRBV5-1 and TRBJ1-3, is KAGVTQTPRYLIKTRGQQVTLSCSPISGHRSVSWYQQTPGQGLQFLFEYFSETQRNKGNFPGRFSGRQFSNSRSEMNVSTLELGDSALYLCASSLGTAGNTIYFGEGSWLTVV.

V gene TRBV27 combines with J gene TRBJ2-7, with 7 bases aligning to TRBD2. The CDR3 consists of 15 residues. Germline values: CDR1 MNHEY, CDR2 SMNVEV (reference sequence). J was trimmed by 3 bases and V by 4 bases; bases with no gene match: 9. CDR3 region: CASSSPGRVLYEQYF. The CDR3 nucleotides read TGTGCCAGCAGTTCCCCGGGGAGGGTCCTCTACGAGCAGTACTTC.

The chain employs TRBV9 and TRBJ2-7; 10 nucleotides agree with TRBD2. Germline CDR1 SGDLS, CDR2 YYNGEE. The CDR3 is made up of 15 amino acids. The ends lost 4 bases at V and 3 bases at J; junction bases unmatched: 7. CDR3 protein: CASSPRLAGVYEQYF. CDR3 in DNA: TGTGCCAGCAGCCCCAGGCTAGCGGGAGTCTACGAGCAGTACTTC.

On this clone itself: Other DNA sequences from this sample encode an identical CDR3 as well. J is TRBJ2-5 and V is TRBV5-1; TRBD1 matches at 7 bases. Germline-derived CDR1 and CDR2 are SGHRS and YFSETQ. The CDR3 extends over 14 amino acids. V trimming: 0 bases; J trimming: 5 bases; junction bases outside the gene matches: 4. The DNA for the CDR3 is TGCGCCAGCAGCTTGGCCCAGGGGGTTGAGACCCAGTACTTC. As protein: CASSLAQGVETQYF.

The chain has TRBV5-1 and TRBJ2-2; D remains ambiguous. Germline V gene data show CDR1 as SGHRS and CDR2 as YFSETQ. The length of the CDR3 is 15 residues. The V end lost 5 bases, the J end lost 7 bases, and 18 bases lay between the germline ends. This CDR3 reads CASSAETPRGGELFF. In nucleotides, the CDR3 is TGCGCCAGCAGTGCAGAGACCCCACGAGGCGGGGAGCTGTTTTTT.

V is TRBV5-4 and J is TRBJ2-1; D unresolved. Germline CDR1 is SGHNT and CDR2 is YYREEE (reference sequence). V was cut by 2 bases and J by 8 bases, with 17 bases left in between. The CDR3 covers 15 residues. CDR3 DNA: TGTGCCAGCAGCTTTTCGAGCCTGGGCTTGGATGAGCAGTTCTTC. This codes for CASSFSSLGLDEQFF.

The count of this clone is one. The gene calls are TRBV9 and TRBJ1-1; D uncertain. The V gene lost 7 bases and the J gene lost 3 bases, with 7 bases spanning the gap. Germline loops: CDR1 SGDLS, CDR2 YYNGEE. This CDR3 has 11 residues. The CDR3 is CASGRDTEAFF. CDR3 in DNA: TGTGCCAGCGGGAGGGACACTGAAGCTTTCTTT.

The chain recombines TRBV29-1 with TRBJ2-7; 7 nucleotides match TRBD1. The germline CDR1 and CDR2 sequences are SQVTM and ANQGSEA. Germline trimming cut 5 bases from V and 0 bases from J; bases unmatched to any gene: 10. The CDR3 loop spans 15 amino acids. DNA of the CDR3: TGCAGCGTTCGATACGGGACAGAAAGCTCCTACGAGCAGTACTTC. It yields the protein CSVRYGTESSYEQYF.

A word on this clone: Other DNA sequences in the same sample also yield this CDR3. The J gene is TRBJ1-3, the V gene TRBV5-4; the D gene is possibly TRBD1 (5 bases). This CDR3 is 14 amino acids long. V lost 0 bases and J lost 1, with 5 bases in between. The germline V gene has CDR1 SGHNT and CDR2 YYREEE (reference sequence). Here the CDR3 DNA reads TGTGCCAGCAGCTTGGGGGGGTCTGGAAACACCATATATTTT. Translating it yields CASSLGGSGNTIYF.

The V and J genes are TRBV5-1 and TRBJ2-1; TRBD2 aligns across 8 bases. The CDR3 extends over 16 amino acids. The V gene's germline CDR1 is SGHRS and CDR2 YFSETQ. Trimming cost V 4 bases and J 4 bases; bases outside gene matches: 10. CDR3 bases: TGCGCCAGCAGCGCAAGAGCGGGAGAAGGGTACAATGAGCAGTTCTTC. It translates to CASSARAGEGYNEQFF.

This chain uses TRBV30 with TRBJ2-1, with TRBD2 matching 7 bases. This CDR3 contains 14 residues. J lost 4 bases, V lost 2 bases, and 5 bases had no gene match. The germline gives CDR1 GTSNPN, CDR2 SVGIG (reference sequence). CDR3 nucleotide sequence: TGTGCCTGGAGTTTGCTAGCGGAATACAATGAGCAGTTCTTC. The encoded protein is CAWSLLAEYNEQFF.

Notes on this clone: Other DNA sequences within the sample encode an identical CDR3. This chain connects TRBV10-3 to TRBJ2-7; 10 bases align to TRBD2. V was pared by 3 bases and J by 4 bases, with 3 bases of the junction left unmatched. Germline CDR1 and CDR2: ENHRY and SYGVKD. The CDR3 length is 14 residues. The CDR3 protein is CAISEASGSYEQYF. The CDR3 coding sequence is TGTGCCATCAGTGAAGCTAGCGGGAGTTACGAGCAGTACTTC.

The chain joins TRBV29-1 to TRBJ2-6; D is possibly TRBD1 (5 bases). Germline CDR1 is SQVTM and CDR2 is ANQGSEA. This CDR3 is 21 amino acids long. V dropped 4 bases and J dropped 0 bases, with 28 bases sitting between them. The CDR3 spells CSVGLNKNLDEGDSGANVLTF. In DNA, the CDR3 is TGCAGCGTTGGATTAAATAAGAATCTTGACGAAGGGGACTCTGGGGCCAACGTCCTGACTTTC.

The genes are TRBV18 and TRBJ2-3, with 7 positions matching TRBD2. The V and J ends lost 3 bases and 2 bases, in that order; junction bases with no gene match: 2. Germline lookup yields CDR1 KGHSH and CDR2 LQKENI. The CDR3 loop spans 14 amino acids. CDR3: CASSPAGVTDTQYF. The CDR3 nucleotides are TGTGCCAGCTCACCGGCGGGGGTCACAGATACGCAGTATTTT.